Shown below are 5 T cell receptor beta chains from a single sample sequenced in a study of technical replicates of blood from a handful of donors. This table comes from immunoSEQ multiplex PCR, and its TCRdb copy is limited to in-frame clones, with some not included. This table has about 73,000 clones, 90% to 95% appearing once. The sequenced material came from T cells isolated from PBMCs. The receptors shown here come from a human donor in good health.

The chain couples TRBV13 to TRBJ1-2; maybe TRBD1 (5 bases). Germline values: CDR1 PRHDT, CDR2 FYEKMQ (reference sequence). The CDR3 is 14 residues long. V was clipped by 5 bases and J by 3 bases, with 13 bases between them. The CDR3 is CASSDKGRYYGYTF. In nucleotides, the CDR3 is TGTGCCAGCAGCGACAAGGGGAGGTACTATGGCTACACCTTC.

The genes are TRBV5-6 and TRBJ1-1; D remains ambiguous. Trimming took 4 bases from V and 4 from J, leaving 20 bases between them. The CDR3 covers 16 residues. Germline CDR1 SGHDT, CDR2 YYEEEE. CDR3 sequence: CASSQNLLVRSTEAFF. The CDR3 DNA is TGTGCCAGCAGCCAGAATCTACTAGTGCGTAGCACTGAAGCTTTCTTT.

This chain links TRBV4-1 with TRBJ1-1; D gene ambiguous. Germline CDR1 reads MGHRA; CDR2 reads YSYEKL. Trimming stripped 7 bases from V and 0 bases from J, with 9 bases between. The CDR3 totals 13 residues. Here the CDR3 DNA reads TGCGCCAGCAAATCGGTCATGAACACTGAAGCTTTCTTT. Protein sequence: CASKSVMNTEAFF.

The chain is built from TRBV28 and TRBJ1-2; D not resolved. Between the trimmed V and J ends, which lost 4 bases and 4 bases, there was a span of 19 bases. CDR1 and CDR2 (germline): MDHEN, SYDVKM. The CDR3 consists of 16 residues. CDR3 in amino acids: CASSSPRSPARYGYTF. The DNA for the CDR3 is TGTGCCAGCAGTTCCCCTAGGTCCCCGGCGCGCTATGGCTACACCTTC.

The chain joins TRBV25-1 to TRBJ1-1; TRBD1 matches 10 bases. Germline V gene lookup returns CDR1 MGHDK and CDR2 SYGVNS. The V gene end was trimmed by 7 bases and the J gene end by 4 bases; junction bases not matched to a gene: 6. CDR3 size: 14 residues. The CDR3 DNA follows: TGTGCCAGCAATACCGGGACAGGGGTCACTGAAGCTTTCTTT. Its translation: CASNTGTGVTEAFF.